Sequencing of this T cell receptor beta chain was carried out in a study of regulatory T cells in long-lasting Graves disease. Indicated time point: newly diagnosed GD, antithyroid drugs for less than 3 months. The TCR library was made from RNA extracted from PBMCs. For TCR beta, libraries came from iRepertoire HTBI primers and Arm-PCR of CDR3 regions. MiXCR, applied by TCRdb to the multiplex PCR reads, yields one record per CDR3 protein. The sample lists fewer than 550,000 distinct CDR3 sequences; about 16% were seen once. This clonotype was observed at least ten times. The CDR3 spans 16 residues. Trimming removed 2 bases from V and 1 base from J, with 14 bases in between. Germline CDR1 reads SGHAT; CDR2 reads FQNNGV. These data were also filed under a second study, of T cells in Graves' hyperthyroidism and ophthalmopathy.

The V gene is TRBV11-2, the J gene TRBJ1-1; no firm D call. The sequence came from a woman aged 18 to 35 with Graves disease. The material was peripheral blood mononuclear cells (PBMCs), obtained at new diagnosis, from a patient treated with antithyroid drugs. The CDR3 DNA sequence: TGTGCCAGCAGCTTACAGCCGCACAACACGAACACTGAAGCTTTCTTT. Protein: CASSLQPHNTNTEAFF.